The rows below give T cell receptor beta chains drawn from one sample of a study of regulatory T cells in long-lasting Graves disease. Each CDR3 protein gets one entry after TCRdb re-called the multiplex PCR reads with MiXCR. Of approximately 310,000 distinct CDR3 sequences listed, about a sixth were seen once; the top ten hold more than 30%. Specimen: peripheral blood mononuclear cells (PBMCs), collected at new diagnosis, from a patient treated with antithyroid drugs. These receptors were collected from a female donor with Graves disease. The CDR3 runs from the conserved cysteine through the conserved F or W. Each record gives: clone size, J gene, V gene, CDR3 protein. Clone size is shown for a subset of rows, as once, few, many or a class of expanded clone.

clone size: few; J gene: TRBJ1-2; V gene: TRBV9; CDR3 protein: CASSGGGTGRPHGYTF
clone size: -; J gene: TRBJ2-7; V gene: TRBV11-2; CDR3 protein: CASSSPTKPGSSYEQYF
clone size: many; J gene: TRBJ2-7; V gene: TRBV3-1; CDR3 protein: CASSQPTGWAYEQYF
clone size: many; J gene: TRBJ2-7; V gene: TRBV7-2; CDR3 protein: CASSLGGPSLEQYF
clone size: many; J gene: TRBJ2-7; V gene: TRBV12-3/TRBV12-4; CDR3 protein: CASSRSGITYEQYF
clone size: few; J gene: TRBJ2-3; V gene: TRBV30; CDR3 protein: CAWSVRSGADTQYF
clone size: many; J gene: TRBJ2-1; V gene: TRBV12-3/TRBV12-4; CDR3 protein: CASSTSGTSGSHEQFF
clone size: many; J gene: TRBJ2-5; V gene: TRBV2; CDR3 protein: CASSLQETQYF
clone size: many; J gene: TRBJ2-3; V gene: TRBV28; CDR3 protein: CASAWGTDTQYF
clone size: -; J gene: TRBJ2-1; V gene: TRBV10-3; CDR3 protein: CAISGGTISYTEQFF
clone size: -; J gene: TRBJ2-7; V gene: TRBV6-1; CDR3 protein: CARKPGLQTPYEQYF
clone size: many; J gene: TRBJ2-7; V gene: TRBV19; CDR3 protein: CASSMTGNLYEQYF
clone size: -; J gene: TRBJ2-7; V gene: TRBV10-3; CDR3 protein: CAISESSESYEQYF
clone size: -; J gene: TRBJ2-6; V gene: TRBV28; CDR3 protein: CASSLSLGSSGANVLTF
clone size: few; J gene: TRBJ2-7; V gene: TRBV7-9; CDR3 protein: CASSDPLASPYEQYF
clone size: many; J gene: TRBJ2-5; V gene: TRBV19; CDR3 protein: CASSTPTEGEQETQYF
clone size: -; J gene: TRBJ1-2; V gene: TRBV7-2; CDR3 protein: CASRPSGAGRDIYGYTF
clone size: -; J gene: TRBJ2-3; V gene: TRBV19; CDR3 protein: CASSAGLVGTDTQYF
clone size: -; J gene: TRBJ2-1; V gene: TRBV7-9; CDR3 protein: CASTEGRRTDNEQFF
clone size: many; J gene: TRBJ2-3; V gene: TRBV28; CDR3 protein: CASSLEGRDTQYF
clone size: -; J gene: TRBJ2-2; V gene: TRBV19; CDR3 protein: CASRGGQGFGELFF
clone size: -; J gene: TRBJ2-7; V gene: TRBV11-2; CDR3 protein: CASSAQYEQYF
clone size: many; J gene: TRBJ2-1; V gene: TRBV28; CDR3 protein: CASNGLDSARSSYNEQFF
clone size: -; J gene: TRBJ2-3; V gene: TRBV10-3; CDR3 protein: CAISKAGERFTQYF
clone size: -; J gene: TRBJ2-1; V gene: TRBV12-3/TRBV12-4; CDR3 protein: CASTHQTTYNEQFF
clone size: -; J gene: TRBJ2-7; V gene: TRBV6-6; CDR3 protein: CASSYSSQGNEYF
clone size: -; J gene: TRBJ2-2; V gene: TRBV7-3; CDR3 protein: CASSQGLAVTGELFF
clone size: many; J gene: TRBJ1-5; V gene: TRBV28; CDR3 protein: CASGVVNQPQHF
clone size: many; J gene: TRBJ2-6; V gene: TRBV7-8; CDR3 protein: CASSPDRVVSGANVLTF
clone size: many; J gene: TRBJ2-3; V gene: TRBV3-1; CDR3 protein: CASSQGGDLTDTQYF
clone size: -; J gene: TRBJ2-7; V gene: TRBV9; CDR3 protein: CVSSPLLAGHYEQYF
clone size: -; J gene: TRBJ1-4; V gene: TRBV14; CDR3 protein: CASSQLDNEKLFF
clone size: many; J gene: TRBJ2-3; V gene: TRBV2; CDR3 protein: CASSRSSGRAKGDTQYF
clone size: many; J gene: TRBJ2-5; V gene: TRBV20-1; CDR3 protein: CSARDQWAAEETQYF
clone size: -; J gene: TRBJ2-7; V gene: TRBV20-1; CDR3 protein: CSARPSPSGSAYEQYF
clone size: many; J gene: TRBJ2-7; V gene: TRBV12-3/TRBV12-4; CDR3 protein: CASSLGAILAGRGEQYF
clone size: -; J gene: TRBJ1-3; V gene: TRBV2; CDR3 protein: CASSADQGAVGNTIYF
clone size: -; J gene: TRBJ1-1; V gene: TRBV30; CDR3 protein: CACPGTDALNTEAFF
clone size: few; J gene: TRBJ1-5; V gene: TRBV6-5; CDR3 protein: CASSYGQGSNQPQHF
clone size: many; J gene: TRBJ1-1; V gene: TRBV6-2/TRBV6-3; CDR3 protein: CASSPINRMNTEAFF
clone size: -; J gene: TRBJ2-7; V gene: TRBV30; CDR3 protein: CAWSTGWLYEQYF
clone size: many; J gene: TRBJ1-1; V gene: TRBV20-1; CDR3 protein: CSAWGGYTEAFF
clone size: many; J gene: TRBJ2-1; V gene: TRBV20-1; CDR3 protein: CSATEGGLDNEQFF
clone size: many; J gene: TRBJ1-2; V gene: TRBV11-3; CDR3 protein: CASSLGYGDYGYTF
clone size: many; J gene: TRBJ2-7; V gene: TRBV28; CDR3 protein: CASSPDRETYEQYF
clone size: -; J gene: TRBJ1-5; V gene: TRBV10-3; CDR3 protein: CAIRGGGGDQPRDF